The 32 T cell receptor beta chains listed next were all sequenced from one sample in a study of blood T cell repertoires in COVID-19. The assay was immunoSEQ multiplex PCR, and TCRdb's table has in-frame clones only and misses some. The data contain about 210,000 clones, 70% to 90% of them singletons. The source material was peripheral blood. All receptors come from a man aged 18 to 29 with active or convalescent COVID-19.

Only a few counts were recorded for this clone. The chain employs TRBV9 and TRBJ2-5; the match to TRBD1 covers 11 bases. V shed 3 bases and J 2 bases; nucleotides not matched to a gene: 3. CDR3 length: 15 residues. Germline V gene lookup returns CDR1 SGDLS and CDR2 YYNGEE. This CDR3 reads CASSARDRGQETQYF. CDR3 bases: TGTGCCAGCAGCGCCCGGGACAGGGGGCAAGAGACCCAGTACTTC.

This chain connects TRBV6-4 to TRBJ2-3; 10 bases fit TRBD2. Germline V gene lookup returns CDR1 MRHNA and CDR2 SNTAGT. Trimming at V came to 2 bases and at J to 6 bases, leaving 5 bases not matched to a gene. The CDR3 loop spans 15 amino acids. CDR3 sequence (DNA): TGTGCCAGCAGTGACGGGGCTAGCGGGAGTGATACGCAGTATTTT. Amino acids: CASSDGASGSDTQYF.

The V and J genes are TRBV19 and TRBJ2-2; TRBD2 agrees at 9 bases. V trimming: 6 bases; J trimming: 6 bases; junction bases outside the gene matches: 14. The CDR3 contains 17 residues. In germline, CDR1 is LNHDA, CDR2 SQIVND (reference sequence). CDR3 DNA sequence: TGTGCCAGTAGCTCCTTCCTCGGACTAGCGAGTTCCGGGGAGCTGTTTTTT. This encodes CASSSFLGLASSGELFF.

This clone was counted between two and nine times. The CDR3 DNA reads TGTGCCAGCTCACCGGACAGATCCGGGGAGCTGTTTTTT. Encoded protein: CASSPDRSGELFF. The V and J genes are TRBV18 and TRBJ2-2; D perhaps matches TRBD1 (6 bases). Germline CDR1 is KGHSH and CDR2 is LQKENI. Trimming left V 3 bases short and J 6 bases short, with 8 bases between. The CDR3 sequence is 13 residues long.

CDR3 sequence reads: CASSESRREVNTEAFF. The CDR3 bases are TGCGCCAGCAGTGAGTCACGTAGGGAGGTGAACACTGAAGCTTTCTTT. J is TRBJ1-1 and V is TRBV10-1, with D unclear. The CDR3 has 16 residues. Germline V lookup: CDR1 WNHNN, CDR2 SYGVQD (reference sequence). V shed 0 bases and J shed 0 bases, with 11 bases lying between them.

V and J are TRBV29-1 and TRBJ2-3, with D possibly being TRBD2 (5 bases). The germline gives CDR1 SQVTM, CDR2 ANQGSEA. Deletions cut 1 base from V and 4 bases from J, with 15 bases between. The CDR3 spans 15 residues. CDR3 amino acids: CSVEAWRSLPDTQYF. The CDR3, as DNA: TGCAGCGTTGAAGCTTGGAGGTCCCTCCCAGATACGCAGTATTTT.

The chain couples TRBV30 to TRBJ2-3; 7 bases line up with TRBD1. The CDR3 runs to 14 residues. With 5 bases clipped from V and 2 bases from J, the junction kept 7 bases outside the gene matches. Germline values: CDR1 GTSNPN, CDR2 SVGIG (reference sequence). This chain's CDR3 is CAWAPGTVTDTQYF. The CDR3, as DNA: TGTGCCTGGGCTCCCGGGACAGTCACAGATACGCAGTATTTT.

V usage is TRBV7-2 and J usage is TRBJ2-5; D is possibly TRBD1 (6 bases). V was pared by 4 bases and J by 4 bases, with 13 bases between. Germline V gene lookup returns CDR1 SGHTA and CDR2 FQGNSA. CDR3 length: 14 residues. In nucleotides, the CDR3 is TGTGCCAGCAGCTATCAAAGGGGGTCAGAGACCCAGTACTTC. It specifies CASSYQRGSETQYF.

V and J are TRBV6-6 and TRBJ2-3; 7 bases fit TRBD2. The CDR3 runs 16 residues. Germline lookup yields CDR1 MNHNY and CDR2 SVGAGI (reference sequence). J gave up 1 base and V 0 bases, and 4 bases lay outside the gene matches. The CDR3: CASSYSGGSGTDTQYF. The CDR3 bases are TGTGCCAGCAGTTACTCTGGCGGGAGCGGCACAGATACGCAGTATTTT.

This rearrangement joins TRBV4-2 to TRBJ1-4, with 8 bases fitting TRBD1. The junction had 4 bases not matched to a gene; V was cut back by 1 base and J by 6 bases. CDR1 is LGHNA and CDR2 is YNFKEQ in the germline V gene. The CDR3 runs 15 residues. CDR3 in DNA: TGTGCCAGCAGCCAAGCGACGACAGGGGATGAAAAACTGTTTTTT. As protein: CASSQATTGDEKLFF.

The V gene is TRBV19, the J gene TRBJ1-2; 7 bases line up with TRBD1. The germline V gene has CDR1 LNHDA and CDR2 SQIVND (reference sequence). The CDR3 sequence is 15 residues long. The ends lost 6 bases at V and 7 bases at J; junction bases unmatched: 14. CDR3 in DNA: TGTGCCAGTAGCGGCCGGGACAGCTTCCGTGGTGGCTACACCTTC. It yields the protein CASSGRDSFRGGYTF.

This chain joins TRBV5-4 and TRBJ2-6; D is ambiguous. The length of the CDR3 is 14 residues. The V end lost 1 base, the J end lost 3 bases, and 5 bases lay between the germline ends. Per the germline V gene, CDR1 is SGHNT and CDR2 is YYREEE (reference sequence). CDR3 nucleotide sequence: TGTGCCAGCAGCTTGCCCTTTGGGGCCAACGTCCTGACTTTC. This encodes CASSLPFGANVLTF.

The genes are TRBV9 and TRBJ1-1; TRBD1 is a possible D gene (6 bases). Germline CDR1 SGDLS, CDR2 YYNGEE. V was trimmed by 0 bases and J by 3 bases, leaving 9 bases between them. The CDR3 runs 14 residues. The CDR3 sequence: CASSVDQGYTEAFF. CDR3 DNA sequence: TGTGCCAGCAGCGTAGACCAGGGGTACACTGAAGCTTTCTTT.

CDR3 region: CASSLPGGSLEQYF. The CDR3 DNA sequence: TGCGCCAGCAGCTTGCCAGGAGGGAGCCTAGAGCAGTACTTC. The genes are TRBV5-1 and TRBJ2-7, with D possibly being TRBD2 (6 bases). CDR1 is SGHRS and CDR2 is YFSETQ in the germline V gene. The ends were cut back, 1 base at V and 7 bases at J, with 15 bases in the middle. This CDR3 has 14 amino acids.

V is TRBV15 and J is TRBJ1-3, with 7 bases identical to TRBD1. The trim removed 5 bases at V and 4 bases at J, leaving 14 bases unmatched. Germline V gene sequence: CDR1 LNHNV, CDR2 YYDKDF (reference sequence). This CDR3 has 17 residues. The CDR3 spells CATSGGQEQIVGNTIYF. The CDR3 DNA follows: TGTGCCACCAGCGGAGGACAGGAACAAATAGTGGGAAACACCATATATTTT.

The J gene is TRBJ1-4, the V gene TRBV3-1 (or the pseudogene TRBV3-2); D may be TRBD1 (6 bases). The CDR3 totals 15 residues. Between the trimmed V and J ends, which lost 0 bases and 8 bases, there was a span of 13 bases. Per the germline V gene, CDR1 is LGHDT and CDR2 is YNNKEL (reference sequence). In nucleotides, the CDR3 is TGTGCCAGCAGCCAAGATACCAGGGGAGGGGAAAAACTGTTTTTT. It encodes CASSQDTRGGEKLFF.

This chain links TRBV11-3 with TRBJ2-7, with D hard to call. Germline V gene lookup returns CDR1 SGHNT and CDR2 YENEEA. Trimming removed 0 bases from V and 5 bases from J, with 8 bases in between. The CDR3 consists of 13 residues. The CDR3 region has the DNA TGTGCCAGCAGCTTAGACAGTGGAGACGAGCAGTACTTC. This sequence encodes CASSLDSGDEQYF.

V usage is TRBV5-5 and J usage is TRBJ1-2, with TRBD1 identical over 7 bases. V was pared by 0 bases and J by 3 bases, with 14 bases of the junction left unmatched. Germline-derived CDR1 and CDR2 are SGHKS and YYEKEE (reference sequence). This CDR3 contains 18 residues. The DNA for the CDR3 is TGTGCCAGCAGCTTGGAGGGTCTCCGTCGGCAGGGGGACTATGGCTACACCTTC. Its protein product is CASSLEGLRRQGDYGYTF.

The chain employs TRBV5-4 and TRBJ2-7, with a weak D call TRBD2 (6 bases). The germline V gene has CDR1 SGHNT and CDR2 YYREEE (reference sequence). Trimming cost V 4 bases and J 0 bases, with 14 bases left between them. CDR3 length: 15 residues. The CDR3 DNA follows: TGTGCCAGCAGCGCGGAGGGGAATCTCTCCTACGAGCAGTACTTC. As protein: CASSAEGNLSYEQYF. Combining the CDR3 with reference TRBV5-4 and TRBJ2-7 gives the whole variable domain ETGVTQSPTHLIKTRGQQVTLRCSSQSGHNTVSWYQQALGQGPQFIFQYYREEENGRGNFPPRFSGLQFPNYSSELNVNALELDDSALYLCASSAEGNLSYEQYFGPGTRLTVT.

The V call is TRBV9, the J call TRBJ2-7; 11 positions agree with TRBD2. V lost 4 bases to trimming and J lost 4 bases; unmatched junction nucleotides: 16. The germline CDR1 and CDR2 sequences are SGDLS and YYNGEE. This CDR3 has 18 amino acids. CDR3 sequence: CASSKIQGVAGGWYEQYF. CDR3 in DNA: TGTGCCAGCAGCAAAATACAGGGGGTAGCGGGAGGGTGGTACGAGCAGTACTTC.

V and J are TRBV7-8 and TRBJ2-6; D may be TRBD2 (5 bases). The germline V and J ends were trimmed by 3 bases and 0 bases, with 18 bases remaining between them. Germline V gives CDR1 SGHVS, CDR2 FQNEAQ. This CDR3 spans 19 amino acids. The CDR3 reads CASSFGGTYWGSGANVLTF. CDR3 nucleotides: TGTGCCAGCAGCTTTGGAGGCACTTACTGGGGCTCTGGGGCCAACGTCCTGACTTTC.

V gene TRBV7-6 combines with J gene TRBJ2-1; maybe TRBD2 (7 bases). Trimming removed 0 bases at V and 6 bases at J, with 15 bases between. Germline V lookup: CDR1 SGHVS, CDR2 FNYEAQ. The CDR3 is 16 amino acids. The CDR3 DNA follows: TGTGCCAGCAGCTTAGCGGGGGCGGGAGTGCTCAATGAGCAGTTCTTC. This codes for CASSLAGAGVLNEQFF.

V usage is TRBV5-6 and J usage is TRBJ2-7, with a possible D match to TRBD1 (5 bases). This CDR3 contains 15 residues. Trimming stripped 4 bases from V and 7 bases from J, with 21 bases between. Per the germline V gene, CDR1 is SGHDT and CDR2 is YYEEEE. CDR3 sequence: CASSMGPAAVREQYF. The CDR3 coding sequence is TGTGCCAGCAGCATGGGGCCGGCGGCAGTCCGGGAGCAGTACTTC.

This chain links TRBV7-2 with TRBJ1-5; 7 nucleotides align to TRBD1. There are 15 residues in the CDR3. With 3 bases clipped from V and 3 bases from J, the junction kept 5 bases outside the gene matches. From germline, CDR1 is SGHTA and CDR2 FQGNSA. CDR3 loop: CASSFGTAVNQPQHF. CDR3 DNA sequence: TGTGCCAGCAGCTTCGGGACAGCGGTCAATCAGCCCCAGCATTTT.

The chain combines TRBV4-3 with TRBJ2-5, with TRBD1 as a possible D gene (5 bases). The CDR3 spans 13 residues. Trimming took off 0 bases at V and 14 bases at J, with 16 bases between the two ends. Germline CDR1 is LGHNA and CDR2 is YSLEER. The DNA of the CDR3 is TGCGCCAGCAGCCAAGATATTGAGCAGGGCCCTTACTTC. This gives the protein CASSQDIEQGPYF.

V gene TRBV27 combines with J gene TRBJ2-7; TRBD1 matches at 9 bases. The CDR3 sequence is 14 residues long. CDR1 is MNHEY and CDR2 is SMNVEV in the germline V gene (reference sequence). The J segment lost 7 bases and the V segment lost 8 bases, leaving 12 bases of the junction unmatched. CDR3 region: CASRVRDRAREQYF. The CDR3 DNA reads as TGTGCCAGCCGTGTCCGGGACAGGGCAAGGGAGCAGTACTTC.

The chain's CDR3 is CASSIDSGRAAYEQFF. DNA for the CDR3: TGTGCCAGTAGTATAGATAGCGGGAGGGCCGCGTATGAGCAGTTCTTC. This chain joins TRBV19 and TRBJ2-1; 11 bases agree with TRBD2. The CDR3 sequence is 16 residues long. The junction had 6 bases not matched to a gene; V was cut back by 0 bases and J by 8 bases. Germline CDR1 is LNHDA and CDR2 is SQIVND (reference sequence).

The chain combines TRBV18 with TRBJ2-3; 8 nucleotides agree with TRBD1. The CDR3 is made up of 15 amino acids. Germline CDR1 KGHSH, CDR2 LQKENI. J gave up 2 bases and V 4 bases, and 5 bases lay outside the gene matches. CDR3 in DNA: TGTGCCAGCTCACGCAGGGACAGGACCACAGATACGCAGTATTTT. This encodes CASSRRDRTTDTQYF. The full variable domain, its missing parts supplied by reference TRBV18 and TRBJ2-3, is NAGVMQNPRHLVRRRGQEARLRCSPMKGHSHVYWYRQLPEEGLKFMVYLQKENIIDESGMPKERFSAEFPKEGPSILRIQQVVRGDSAAYFCASSRRDRTTDTQYFGPGTRLTVL.

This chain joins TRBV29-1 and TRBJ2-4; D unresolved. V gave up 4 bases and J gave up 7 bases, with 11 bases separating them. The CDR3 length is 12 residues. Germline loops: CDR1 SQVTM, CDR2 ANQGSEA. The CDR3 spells CSVAYISNIQYF. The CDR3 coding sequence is TGCAGCGTTGCGTATATCTCCAACATTCAGTACTTC.

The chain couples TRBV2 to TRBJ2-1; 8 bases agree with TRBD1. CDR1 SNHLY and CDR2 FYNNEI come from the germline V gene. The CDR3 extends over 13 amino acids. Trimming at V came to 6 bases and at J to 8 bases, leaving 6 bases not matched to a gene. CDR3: CASRLTGVDEQFF. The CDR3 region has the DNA TGTGCCAGCAGATTGACAGGGGTGGATGAGCAGTTCTTC.

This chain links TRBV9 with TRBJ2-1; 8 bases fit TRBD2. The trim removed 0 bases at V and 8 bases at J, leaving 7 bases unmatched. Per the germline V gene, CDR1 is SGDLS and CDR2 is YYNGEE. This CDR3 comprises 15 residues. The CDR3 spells CASSVVGTRDDEQFF. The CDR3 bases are TGTGCCAGCAGCGTAGTTGGGACTAGGGACGATGAGCAGTTCTTC.

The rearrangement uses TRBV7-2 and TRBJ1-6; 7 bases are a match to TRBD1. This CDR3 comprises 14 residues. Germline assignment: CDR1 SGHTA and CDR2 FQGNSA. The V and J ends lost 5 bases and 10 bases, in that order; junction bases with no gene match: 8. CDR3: CASSPDRVGSPLHF. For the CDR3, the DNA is TGTGCCAGCAGCCCTGACAGGGTAGGGTCACCCCTCCACTTT.